Listed here are 9 T cell receptor beta chains from one sample, sequenced in a study of metastatic and nonmetastatic thyroid tumors. TCRdb re-processed the PCR reads through MiXCR. The profile shows tens of thousands of clones, about 22% of them singletons. Among the patients, none had received any treatment before thyroid surgery. Sequencing was done on a sample of blood. These receptors all stem from a male donor with papillary thyroid cancer or a benign thyroid nodule (not recorded which). Some clones in this sample may be carry-over from other donors' samples.

This clone was picked up many times. The rearrangement joins TRBV5-4 to TRBJ2-7; 9 bases are a match to TRBD1. CDR1 SGHNT and CDR2 YYREEE come from the germline V gene (reference sequence). CDR3 length: 14 amino acids. Unmatched junction bases numbered 7, after V lost 6 bases and J lost 3 bases. The chain's CDR3 is CASTRDRVVYEQYF. In DNA form, the CDR3 reads TGTGCCAGCACCCGGGACAGGGTGGTCTACGAGCAGTACTTC. Full variable domain (outside the CDR3, taken from reference TRBV5-4 and TRBJ2-7): ETGVTQSPTHLIKTRGQQVTLRCSSQSGHNTVSWYQQALGQGPQFIFQYYREEENGRGNFPPRFSGLQFPNYSSELNVNALELDDSALYLCASTRDRVVYEQYFGPGTRLTVT.

By its share, this clone is medium-sized. The chain couples TRBV6-2 or TRBV6-3 to TRBJ2-7; D might be TRBD1 or TRBD2, each matching 5 bases. Germline V gene lookup returns CDR1 MNHEY and CDR2 SVGEGT. The length of the CDR3 is 15 residues. V was cut by 2 bases and J by 9 bases, with 20 bases left in between. In DNA form, the CDR3 reads TGTGCCAGCAGTTACGAGTACTTTGGGACCCTTGGGCAGTACTTC. It yields the protein CASSYEYFGTLGQYF.

This clone showed up many times. CDR3 sequence: CASSPGPPRDTQYF. CDR3 sequence (DNA): TGTGCCAGCAGCCCGGGACCCCCTCGGGATACGCAGTATTTT. The gene calls are TRBV7-2 and TRBJ2-3; D is possibly TRBD1 or TRBD2 (5 bases each). The CDR3 loop spans 14 amino acids. V was pared by 5 bases and J by 6 bases, with 15 bases between. Germline values: CDR1 SGHTA, CDR2 FQGNSA.

This clone was seen more than once but under ten times. The chain has TRBV12-3 or TRBV12-4 and TRBJ2-1; 10 bases align to TRBD1. This CDR3 is 14 amino acids long. The junction had 2 bases not matched to a gene; V was cut back by 4 bases and J by 5 bases. The CDR3 DNA reads as TGTGCCAGCAGTTGGGGACAGGGGAACAATGAGCAGTTCTTC. Its protein is CASSWGQGNNEQFF.

The V gene is TRBV12-5, the J gene TRBJ2-1; perhaps TRBD1 as D (5 bases). Germline loops: CDR1 LGHNT, CDR2 FRNRAP. Trimming took off 3 bases at V and 2 bases at J, with 14 bases between the two ends. This CDR3 spans 16 amino acids. CDR3 protein: CASGFARGIPYNEQFF. Written as DNA, the CDR3 is TGTGCTAGTGGTTTCGCAAGGGGAATCCCCTACAATGAGCAGTTCTTC.

This clone was detected only a few times. The J gene is TRBJ2-1, the V gene TRBV27, with D possibly TRBD2 on 5 matching bases. Trimming shortened V by 6 bases and J by 0 bases, and 12 bases separated the two germline ends. Germline CDR1 MNHEY, CDR2 SMNVEV (reference sequence). The CDR3 loop spans 15 amino acids. For the CDR3, the DNA is TGTGCCAGCAGAGAAGCGGTGTTCTCCTACAATGAGCAGTTCTTC. Its protein product is CASREAVFSYNEQFF.

The chain combines TRBV9 with TRBJ1-2, with 7 bases matching TRBD1. Germline-derived CDR1 and CDR2 are SGDLS and YYNGEE. V dropped 0 bases and J dropped 2; count of bases not matched to a gene: 4. The CDR3 length is 15 residues. The CDR3 is CASSVGDSSNYGYTF. The CDR3 DNA is TGTGCCAGCAGCGTAGGGGACAGTTCCAACTATGGCTACACCTTC.

The rearrangement links TRBV18 to TRBJ2-7, with D tentatively TRBD1 (6 bases). Germline loops: CDR1 KGHSH, CDR2 LQKENI. The CDR3 has 12 residues. V lost 4 bases and J lost 6, with 10 bases in between. The CDR3 here is CASSRDRREQYF. For the CDR3, the DNA is TGTGCCAGCTCACGAGACAGGCGCGAGCAGTACTTC.

By sample share, this clone is medium-sized. The chain combines TRBV18 with TRBJ2-2; D may be TRBD1 (5 bases). This CDR3 is built from 16 residues. V lost 4 bases and J 1 base, leaving 13 bases between the germline ends. In germline, CDR1 is KGHSH, CDR2 LQKENI. The CDR3 protein is CASSQGLPLNTGELFF. CDR3 nucleotides: TGTGCCAGCTCACAGGGGCTGCCCTTGAACACCGGGGAGCTGTTTTTT. The entire variable domain, with the rest obtained from reference TRBV18 and TRBJ2-2, is as follows: NAGVMQNPRHLVRRRGQEARLRCSPMKGHSHVYWYRQLPEEGLKFMVYLQKENIIDESGMPKERFSAEFPKEGPSILRIQQVVRGDSAAYFCASSQGLPLNTGELFFGEGSRLTVL.